These 2 T cell receptor beta chains came from one sample sequenced in a study of OX40 agonist ivuxolimab in advanced cancers. The table came from immunoSEQ multiplex PCR; TCRdb's copy has only in-frame clones and leaves some out. The sample holds 30,000 or so clones, more than 75% seen once. The sample consisted of CD4+ or CD8+ T cells sorted from blood, taken in a trial of the OX40 agonist ivuxolimab. The receptors here all came from an adult with an advanced solid tumor such as melanoma, head and neck, liver or kidney cancer.

This clone was observed a single time. The chain couples TRBV13 to TRBJ1-2; D not resolved. V shed 5 bases and J shed 2 bases, with 12 bases lying between them. Germline CDR1 is PRHDT and CDR2 is FYEKMQ (reference sequence). The CDR3 is made up of 14 amino acids. DNA for the CDR3: TGTGCCAGCAGCCAAACCCCAGCAAACTATGGCTACACCTTC. Translating it yields CASSQTPANYGYTF.

The chain is built from TRBV28 and TRBJ2-3; 8 bases map to TRBD1. V lost 1 base, J lost 3 bases, and 12 bases stayed unmatched. CDR3 length: 18 residues. CDR1 MDHEN and CDR2 SYDVKM come from the germline V gene. In DNA, the CDR3 is TGTGCCAGCAGTTTATCCATTAGGACAGGGACTGGGACAGATACGCAGTATTTT. Translated, it gives CASSLSIRTGTGTDTQYF.